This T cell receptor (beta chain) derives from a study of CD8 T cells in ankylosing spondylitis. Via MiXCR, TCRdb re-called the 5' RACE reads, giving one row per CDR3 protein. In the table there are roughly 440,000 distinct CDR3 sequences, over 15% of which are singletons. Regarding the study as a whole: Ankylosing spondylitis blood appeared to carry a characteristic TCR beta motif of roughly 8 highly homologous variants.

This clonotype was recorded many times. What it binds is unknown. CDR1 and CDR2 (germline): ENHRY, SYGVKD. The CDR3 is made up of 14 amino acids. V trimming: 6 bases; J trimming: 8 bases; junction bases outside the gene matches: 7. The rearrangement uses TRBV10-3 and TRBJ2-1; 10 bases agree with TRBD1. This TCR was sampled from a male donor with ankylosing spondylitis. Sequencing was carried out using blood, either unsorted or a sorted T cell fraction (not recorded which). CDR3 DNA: TGTGCCATCAGCCGGGACAGGGGTGGGTATGAGCAGTTCTTC. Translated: CAISRDRGGYEQFF.